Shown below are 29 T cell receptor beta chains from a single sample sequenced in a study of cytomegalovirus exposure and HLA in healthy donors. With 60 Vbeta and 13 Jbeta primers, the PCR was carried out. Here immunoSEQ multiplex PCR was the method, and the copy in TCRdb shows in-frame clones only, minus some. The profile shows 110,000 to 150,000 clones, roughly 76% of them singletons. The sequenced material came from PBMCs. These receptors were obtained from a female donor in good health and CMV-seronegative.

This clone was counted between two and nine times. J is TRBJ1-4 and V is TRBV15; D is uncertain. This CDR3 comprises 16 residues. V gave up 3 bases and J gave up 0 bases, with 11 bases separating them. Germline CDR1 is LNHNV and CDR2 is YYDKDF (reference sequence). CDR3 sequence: CATSSDLRATNEKLFF. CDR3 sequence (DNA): TGTGCCACCAGCAGCGACTTGAGGGCAACTAATGAAAAACTGTTTTTT.

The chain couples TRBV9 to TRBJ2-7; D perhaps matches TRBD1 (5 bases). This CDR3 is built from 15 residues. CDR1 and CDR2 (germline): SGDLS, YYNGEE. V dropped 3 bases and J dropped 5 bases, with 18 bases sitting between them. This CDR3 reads CASSARQNEKDEQYF. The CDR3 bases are TGTGCCAGCAGCGCTAGACAGAATGAAAAGGACGAGCAGTACTTC.

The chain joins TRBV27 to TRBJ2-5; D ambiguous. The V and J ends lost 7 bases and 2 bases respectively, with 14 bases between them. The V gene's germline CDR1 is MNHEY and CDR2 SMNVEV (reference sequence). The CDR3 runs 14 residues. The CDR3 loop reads CASKERFYQETQYF. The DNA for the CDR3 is TGTGCCAGCAAAGAGCGATTCTATCAAGAGACCCAGTACTTC.

CDR3 nucleotides: TGTGCCTGGTCGACAGGGACTAACTATGGCTACACCTTC. Encoded protein: CAWSTGTNYGYTF. The rearrangement links TRBV30 to TRBJ1-2; 7 bases agree with TRBD1. The CDR3 totals 13 residues. The V and J ends lost 5 bases and 0 bases, in that order; junction bases with no gene match: 3. CDR1 and CDR2 (germline): GTSNPN, SVGIG (reference sequence).

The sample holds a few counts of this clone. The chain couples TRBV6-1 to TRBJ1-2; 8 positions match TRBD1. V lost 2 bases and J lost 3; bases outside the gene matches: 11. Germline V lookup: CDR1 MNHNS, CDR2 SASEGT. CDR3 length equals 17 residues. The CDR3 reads CASSEPAKGQADYGYTF. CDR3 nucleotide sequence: TGTGCCAGCAGTGAACCCGCCAAGGGACAGGCTGACTATGGCTACACCTTC.

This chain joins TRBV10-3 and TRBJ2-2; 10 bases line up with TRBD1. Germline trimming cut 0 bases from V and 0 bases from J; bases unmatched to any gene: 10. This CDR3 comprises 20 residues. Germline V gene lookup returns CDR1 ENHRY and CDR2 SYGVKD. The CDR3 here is CAISESGDRGLNPNTGELFF. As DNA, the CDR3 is TGTGCCATCAGTGAGTCAGGAGACAGGGGGCTGAATCCGAACACCGGGGAGCTGTTTTTT.

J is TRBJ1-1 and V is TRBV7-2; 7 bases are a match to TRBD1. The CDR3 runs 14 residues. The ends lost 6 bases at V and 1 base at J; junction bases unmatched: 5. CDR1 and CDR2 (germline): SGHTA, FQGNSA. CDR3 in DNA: TGTGCCAGCAGGGTACAGGGGAGGAACACTGAAGCTTTCTTT. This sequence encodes CASRVQGRNTEAFF.

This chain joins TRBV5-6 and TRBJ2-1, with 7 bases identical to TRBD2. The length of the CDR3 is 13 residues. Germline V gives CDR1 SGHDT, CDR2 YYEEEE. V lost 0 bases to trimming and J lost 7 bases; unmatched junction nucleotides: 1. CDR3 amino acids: CASSLAGGNEQFF. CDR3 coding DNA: TGTGCCAGCAGCTTGGCGGGGGGAAATGAGCAGTTCTTC.

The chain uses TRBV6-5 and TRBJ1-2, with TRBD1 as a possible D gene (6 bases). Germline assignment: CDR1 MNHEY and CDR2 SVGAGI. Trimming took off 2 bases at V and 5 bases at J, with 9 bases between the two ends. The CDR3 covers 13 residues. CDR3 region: CASSYARGYGYTF. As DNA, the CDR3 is TGTGCCAGCAGTTACGCAAGGGGGTATGGCTACACCTTC.

As DNA, the CDR3 is TGTGCCAGCAGTACGACAGGTGGCGAGCAGTACTTC. Protein product: CASSTTGGEQYF. This chain uses TRBV27 with TRBJ2-7; TRBD1 might be the D (6 bases). Germline-derived CDR1 and CDR2 are MNHEY and SMNVEV (reference sequence). The CDR3 covers 12 residues. Trimming stripped 5 bases from V and 6 bases from J, with 11 bases between.

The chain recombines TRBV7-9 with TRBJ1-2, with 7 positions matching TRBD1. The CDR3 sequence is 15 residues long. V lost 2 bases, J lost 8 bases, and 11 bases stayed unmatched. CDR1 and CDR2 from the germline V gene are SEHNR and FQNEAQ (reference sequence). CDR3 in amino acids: CASSLLLQGPGGYTF. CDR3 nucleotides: TGTGCCAGCAGCTTACTCCTACAGGGGCCGGGGGGCTACACCTTC.

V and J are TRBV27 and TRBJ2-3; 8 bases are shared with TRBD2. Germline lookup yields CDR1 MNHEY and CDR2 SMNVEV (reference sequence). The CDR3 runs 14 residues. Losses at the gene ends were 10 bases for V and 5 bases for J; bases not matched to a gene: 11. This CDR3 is CATSRGGVLDTQYF. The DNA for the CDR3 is TGTGCCACCTCCCGGGGGGGGGTGCTAGATACGCAGTATTTT.

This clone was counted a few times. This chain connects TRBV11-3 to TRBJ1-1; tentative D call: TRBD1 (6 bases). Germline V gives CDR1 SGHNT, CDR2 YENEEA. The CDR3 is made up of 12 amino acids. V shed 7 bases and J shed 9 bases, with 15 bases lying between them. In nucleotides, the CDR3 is TGTGCCAGCACCTCCCAAGACAGGCAAGCTTTCTTT. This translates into CASTSQDRQAFF.

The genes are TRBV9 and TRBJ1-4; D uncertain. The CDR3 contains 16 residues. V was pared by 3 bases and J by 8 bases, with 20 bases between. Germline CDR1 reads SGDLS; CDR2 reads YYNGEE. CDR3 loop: CASSDPRGVLREKLFF. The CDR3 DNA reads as TGTGCCAGCAGCGACCCTCGCGGAGTTTTGCGAGAAAAACTGTTTTTT.

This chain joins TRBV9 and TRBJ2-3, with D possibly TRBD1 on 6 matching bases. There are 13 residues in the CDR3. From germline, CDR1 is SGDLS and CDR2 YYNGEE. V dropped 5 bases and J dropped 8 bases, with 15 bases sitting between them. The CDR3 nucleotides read TGTGCCAGCAGTCCTACAGGGCTGGGTACGCAGTATTTT. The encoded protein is CASSPTGLGTQYF.

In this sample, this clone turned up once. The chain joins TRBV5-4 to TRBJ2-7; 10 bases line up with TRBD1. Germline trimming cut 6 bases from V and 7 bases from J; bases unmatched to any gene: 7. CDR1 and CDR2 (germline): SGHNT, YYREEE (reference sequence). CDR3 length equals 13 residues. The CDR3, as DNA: TGTGCCAGCAAAGACAGGGGGCGTATTGAGCAGTACTTC. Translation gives CASKDRGRIEQYF.

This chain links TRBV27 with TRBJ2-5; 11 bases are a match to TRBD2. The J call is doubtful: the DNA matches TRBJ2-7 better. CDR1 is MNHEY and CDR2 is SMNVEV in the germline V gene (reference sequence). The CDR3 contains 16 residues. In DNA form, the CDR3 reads TGTGCCAGCCCCCGCGCTAGCGGGGGGTTCGTCCACGAGCAGTACTTC. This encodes CASPRASGGFVHEQYF.

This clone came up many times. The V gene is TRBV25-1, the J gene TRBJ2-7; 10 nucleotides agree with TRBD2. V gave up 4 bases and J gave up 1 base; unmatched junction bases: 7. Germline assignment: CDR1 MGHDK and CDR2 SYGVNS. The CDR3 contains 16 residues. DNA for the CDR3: TGTGCCAGCAGTGGGTTCGGTAGCGGGGGGTCCTACGAGCAGTACTTC. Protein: CASSGFGSGGSYEQYF.

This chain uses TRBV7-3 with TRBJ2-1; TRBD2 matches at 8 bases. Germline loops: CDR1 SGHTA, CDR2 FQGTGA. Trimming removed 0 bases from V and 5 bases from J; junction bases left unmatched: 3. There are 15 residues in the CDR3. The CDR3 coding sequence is TGTGCCAGCAGCTTAACAGCGGGAGTAAACAATGAGCAGTTCTTC. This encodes CASSLTAGVNNEQFF.

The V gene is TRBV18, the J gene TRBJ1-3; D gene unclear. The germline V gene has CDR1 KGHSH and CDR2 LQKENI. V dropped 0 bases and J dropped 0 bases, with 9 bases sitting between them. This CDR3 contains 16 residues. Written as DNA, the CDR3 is TGTGCCAGCTCACCACCCGGAGCCCGCTCTGGAAACACCATATATTTT. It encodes CASSPPGARSGNTIYF.

The CDR3 nucleotides read TGTGCCAGCAGCCAATTAGCGGGGAGGAACACCGGGGAGCTGTTTTTT. Translation gives CASSQLAGRNTGELFF. The chain recombines TRBV4-2 with TRBJ2-2; 8 nucleotides align to TRBD2. Germline V CDR1 and CDR2: LGHNA, YNFKEQ. V shed 2 bases and J 1 base; nucleotides not matched to a gene: 3. CDR3 length: 16 residues.

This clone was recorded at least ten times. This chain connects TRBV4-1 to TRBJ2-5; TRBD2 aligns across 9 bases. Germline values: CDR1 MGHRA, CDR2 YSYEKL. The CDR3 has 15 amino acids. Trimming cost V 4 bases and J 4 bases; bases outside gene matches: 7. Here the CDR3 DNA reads TGCGCCAGCAGCCTAGGGAGTAGCGGGAGAGAGACCCAGTACTTC. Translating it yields CASSLGSSGRETQYF.

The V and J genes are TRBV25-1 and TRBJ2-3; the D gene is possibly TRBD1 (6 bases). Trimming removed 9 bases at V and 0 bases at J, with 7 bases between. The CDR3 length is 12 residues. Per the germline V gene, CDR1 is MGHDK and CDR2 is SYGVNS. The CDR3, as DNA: TGTGCCAGACAGGGCAGCACAGATACGCAGTATTTT. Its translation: CARQGSTDTQYF.

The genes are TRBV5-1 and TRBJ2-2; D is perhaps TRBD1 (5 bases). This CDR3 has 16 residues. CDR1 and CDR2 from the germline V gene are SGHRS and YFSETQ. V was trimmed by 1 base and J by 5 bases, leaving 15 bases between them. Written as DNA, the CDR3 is TGCGCCAGCAGCTTGAGTGTGCAGGGATGGACCGGGGAGCTGTTTTTT. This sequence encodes CASSLSVQGWTGELFF.

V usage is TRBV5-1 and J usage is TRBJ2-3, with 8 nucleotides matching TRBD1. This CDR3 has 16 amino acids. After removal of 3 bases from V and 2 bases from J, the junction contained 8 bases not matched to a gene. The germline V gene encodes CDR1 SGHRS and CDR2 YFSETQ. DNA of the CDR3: TGCGCCAGCAGCTCAGCCAGACAGGGGTCCACAGATACGCAGTATTTT. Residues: CASSSARQGSTDTQYF.

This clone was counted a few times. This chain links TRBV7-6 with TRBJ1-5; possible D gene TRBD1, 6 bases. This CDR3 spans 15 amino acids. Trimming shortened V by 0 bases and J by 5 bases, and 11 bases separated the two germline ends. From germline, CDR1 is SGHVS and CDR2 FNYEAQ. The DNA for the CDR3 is TGTGCCAGCAGCTTAGCGACAGGTGGGGATCAGCCCCAGCATTTT. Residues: CASSLATGGDQPQHF.

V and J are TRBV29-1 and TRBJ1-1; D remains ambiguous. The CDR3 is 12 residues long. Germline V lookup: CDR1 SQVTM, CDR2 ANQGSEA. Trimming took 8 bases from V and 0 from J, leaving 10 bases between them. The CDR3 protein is CSLGTMNTEAFF. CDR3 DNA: TGCAGCCTCGGTACCATGAACACTGAAGCTTTCTTT.

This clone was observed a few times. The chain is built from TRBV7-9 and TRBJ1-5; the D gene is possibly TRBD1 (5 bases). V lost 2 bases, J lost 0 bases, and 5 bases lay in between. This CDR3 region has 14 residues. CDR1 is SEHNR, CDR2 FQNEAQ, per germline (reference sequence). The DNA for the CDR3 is TGTGCCAGCAGCTTAAGGGGTAGCAATCAGCCCCAGCATTTT. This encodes CASSLRGSNQPQHF. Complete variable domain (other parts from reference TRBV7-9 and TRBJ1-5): DTGVSQNPRHKITKRGQNVTFRCDPISEHNRLYWYRQTLGQGPEFLTYFQNEAQLEKSRLLSDRFSAERPKGSFSTLEIQRTEQGDSAMYLCASSLRGSNQPQHFGDGTRLSIL.

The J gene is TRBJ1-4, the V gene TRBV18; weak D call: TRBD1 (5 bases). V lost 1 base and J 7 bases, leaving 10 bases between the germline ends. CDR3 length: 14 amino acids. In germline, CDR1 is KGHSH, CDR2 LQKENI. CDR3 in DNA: TGTGCCAGCTCACCACAGGGGCGACGTGAAAAACTGTTTTTT. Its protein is CASSPQGRREKLFF. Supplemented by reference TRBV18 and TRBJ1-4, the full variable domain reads NAGVMQNPRHLVRRRGQEARLRCSPMKGHSHVYWYRQLPEEGLKFMVYLQKENIIDESGMPKERFSAEFPKEGPSILRIQQVVRGDSAAYFCASSPQGRREKLFFGSGTQLSVL.